Listed below are T cell receptor beta chains from one sample, sequenced in a study of cytomegalovirus exposure and HLA in healthy donors. Using immunoSEQ multiplex PCR, the repertoire was profiled, and TCRdb retains in-frame clones only, with some absent. In the table there are 150,000 to 200,000 clones, around 75% of which are singletons. The sequencing sample was made of PBMCs. Receptors were obtained from a woman aged 25 to 39 in good health and CMV-seropositive. Each CDR3 is given with its conserved first and last residue. A D gene is named only where the DNA matches it firmly. Part of the rows lack a size; the others show once, few, many or a class for expanded clones.

TRBD1,TRBV27,NA,TRBJ1-2,CASSPWTGLNYGYTF,TGTGCCAGCAGTCCCTGGACAGGGCTCAACTATGGCTACACCTTC
NA,TRBV6-6,NA,TRBJ2-7,CASSYSGEQYF,TGTGCCAGCAGTTACTCCGGCGAGCAGTACTTC
NA,TRBV28,NA,TRBJ2-7,CASSLQGSVSYEQYF,TGTGCCAGCAGTTTACAGGGGTCCGTCTCCTACGAGCAGTACTTC
NA,TRBV4-1,NA,TRBJ1-5,CASSQSPRDQPQHF,TGCGCCAGCAGCCAATCCCCTCGGGATCAGCCCCAGCATTTT
NA,TRBV28,NA,TRBJ1-1,CASYRGRFKRTEAFF,TGTGCCAGCTACAGAGGGCGCTTCAAAAGGACTGAAGCTTTCTTT
TRBD2,TRBV19,NA,TRBJ2-7,CASSGTSGSLYEQYF,TGTGCCTCATCCGGGACTAGCGGGAGCCTCTACGAGCAGTACTTC
NA,TRBV5-1,NA,TRBJ1-1,CASSLVGAGLTEAFF,TGCGCCAGCAGCTTGGTGGGTGCGGGTTTAACTGAAGCTTTCTTT
TRBD2,TRBV18,once,TRBJ2-7,CASSPPTGGPSYEQYF,TGTGCCAGCTCACCACCGACGGGAGGGCCATCCTACGAGCAGTACTTC
NA,TRBV12-5,NA,TRBJ2-2,CASGLVRERVPGELFF,TGTGCTAGTGGTTTGGTACGGGAGAGGGTCCCCGGGGAGCTGTTTTTT
NA,TRBV6-5,once,TRBJ1-1,CASSYDRDTEAFF,TGTGCCAGCAGTTACGATCGAGACACTGAAGCTTTCTTT
TRBD2,TRBV19,NA,TRBJ2-1,CASSVSGLSYNEQFF,TGTGCCAGTAGTGTTAGCGGGCTCTCCTACAATGAGCAGTTCTTC
TRBD1,TRBV25-1,NA,TRBJ1-6,CASSEWAGQGDSPLHF,TGTGCCAGCAGTGAATGGGCGGGACAGGGGGATTCACCCCTCCACTTT
NA,TRBV27,NA,TRBJ2-3,CASSFLGAITDTQYF,TGTGCCAGCAGTTTTTTGGGAGCTATCACAGATACGCAGTATTTT
TRBD1,TRBV19,NA,TRBJ1-1,CASRQGYSNTEAFF,TGTGCCAGTAGACAGGGGTACTCGAACACTGAAGCTTTCTTT
TRBD2,TRBV4-2,NA,TRBJ2-7,CASSQDTSGGTYEQYF,TGTGCCAGCAGCCAAGATACAAGCGGGGGGACCTACGAGCAGTACTTC
NA,TRBV28,few,TRBJ2-6,CASSTSGANVLTF,TGTGCCAGCAGTACATCTGGGGCCAACGTCCTGACTTTC
NA,TRBV27,NA,TRBJ1-1,CARRRSQFMNTEAFF,TGTGCCAGAAGGAGAAGCCAGTTTATGAACACTGAAGCTTTCTTT